These T cell receptor beta chains were read from a single sample in a study of shared clonotypes between healthy human individuals. TCRdb's table, derived via immunoSEQ multiplex PCR, lists solely in-frame clones and lacks some. The sample lists millions of clones, roughly 94% seen once, with roughly 0.13% in the top ten. Source material: naive CD4+ T cells sorted from blood. Receptor source: a man aged 18 to 35 in good health. CDR3s leave out the opening cysteine and the closing phenylalanine or tryptophan. The order of the fields is V gene, J gene, CDR3 protein.

V gene: TRBV6-5
J gene: TRBJ1-2
CDR3 protein: ASSYTGSDGYT

V gene: TRBV12-1
J gene: TRBJ2-1
CDR3 protein: ASSFGLASEQF

V gene: TRBV7-2
J gene: TRBJ2-1
CDR3 protein: ASSWGQASYNEQF

V gene: TRBV19
J gene: TRBJ1-1
CDR3 protein: ASSIGLGQTF

V gene: TRBV28
J gene: TRBJ1-2
CDR3 protein: ASSLPAWTVGYYGYT

V gene: TRBV30
J gene: TRBJ1-1
CDR3 protein: AWSGTQNTEAF

V gene: TRBV2
J gene: TRBJ1-6
CDR3 protein: ASSQESYNSPLH

V gene: TRBV9
J gene: TRBJ2-1
CDR3 protein: ASSRLPAFDEQF

V gene: TRBV7-2
J gene: TRBJ1-3
CDR3 protein: ASSLGNSGNTIY

V gene: TRBV7-2
J gene: TRBJ1-2
CDR3 protein: ASSDRDRGNYGYT

V gene: TRBV30
J gene: TRBJ1-5
CDR3 protein: AWSLGSGGNQPQH

V gene: TRBV10-3
J gene: TRBJ1-2
CDR3 protein: AISESSRDTETNYGYT

V gene: TRBV5-8
J gene: TRBJ2-7
CDR3 protein: ASSRASREFEQY

V gene: TRBV18
J gene: TRBJ2-7
CDR3 protein: ASSPPGEGAQY

V gene: TRBV10-3
J gene: TRBJ2-7
CDR3 protein: AISGGRAPYEQY

V gene: TRBV2
J gene: TRBJ2-2
CDR3 protein: ASSPDRPGLTGELF

V gene: TRBV2
J gene: TRBJ1-2
CDR3 protein: ASSEGGANYGYT

V gene: TRBV25-1
J gene: TRBJ2-2
CDR3 protein: ASSASGKRNTGELF

V gene: TRBV30
J gene: TRBJ1-4
CDR3 protein: AWKTRSRGNEKLF

V gene: TRBV12-5
J gene: TRBJ2-7
CDR3 protein: ASGLGLGVYEQY

V gene: TRBV15
J gene: TRBJ1-6
CDR3 protein: ATSTWENREAPLH

V gene: TRBV6-1
J gene: TRBJ1-1
CDR3 protein: ASSERRGTTEAF

V gene: TRBV10-3
J gene: TRBJ2-2
CDR3 protein: ATRAKDTGELF

V gene: TRBV6-6
J gene: TRBJ1-2
CDR3 protein: ASSFGQERDYGYT

V gene: TRBV6-6
J gene: TRBJ2-7
CDR3 protein: ASSYGTSVSYEQY

V gene: TRBV5-1
J gene: TRBJ2-5
CDR3 protein: ASSRGPIPETQY

V gene: TRBV30
J gene: TRBJ1-4
CDR3 protein: AWDKTEKLF

V gene: TRBV5-4
J gene: TRBJ2-3
CDR3 protein: ASSLEGGTDTQY

V gene: TRBV23-1
J gene: TRBJ2-7
CDR3 protein: ALGRSTSYEQY

V gene: TRBV20-1
J gene: TRBJ1-1
CDR3 protein: SAANTEAF

V gene: TRBV28
J gene: TRBJ2-5
CDR3 protein: ASRKDQSTVQETQY

V gene: TRBV6-5
J gene: TRBJ1-3
CDR3 protein: ASSSRITSGNTIY

V gene: TRBV6-5
J gene: TRBJ2-5
CDR3 protein: ASSYLWTGRQETQY

V gene: TRBV30
J gene: TRBJ2-7
CDR3 protein: AWSLQGSSYEQY